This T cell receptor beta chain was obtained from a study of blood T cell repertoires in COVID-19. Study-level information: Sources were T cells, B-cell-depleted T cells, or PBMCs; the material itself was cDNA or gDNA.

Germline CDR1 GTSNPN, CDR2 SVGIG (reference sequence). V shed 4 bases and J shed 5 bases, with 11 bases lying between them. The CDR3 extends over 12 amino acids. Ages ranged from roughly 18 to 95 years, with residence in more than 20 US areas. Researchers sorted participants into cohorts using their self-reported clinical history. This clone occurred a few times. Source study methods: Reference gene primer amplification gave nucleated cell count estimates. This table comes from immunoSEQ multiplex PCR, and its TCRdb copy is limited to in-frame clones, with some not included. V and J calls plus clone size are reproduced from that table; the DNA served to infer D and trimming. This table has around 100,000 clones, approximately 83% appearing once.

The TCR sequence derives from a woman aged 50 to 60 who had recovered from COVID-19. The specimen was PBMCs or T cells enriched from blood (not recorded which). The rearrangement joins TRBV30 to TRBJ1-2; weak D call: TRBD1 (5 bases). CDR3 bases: TGTGCCTGGAACCCAGGGACTTATGGCTACACCTTC. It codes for CAWNPGTYGYTF.